This T cell receptor beta chain was documented in a study of glioma-infiltrating T cells. Germline CDR1 reads SGHTA; CDR2 reads FQGNSA. The CDR3 runs 18 residues. General observations from the study: Tissue-blood divergence was below expectation in non-neoplastic patients, above in gliomas.

Amplification of TCR alpha and beta CDR3 regions from RNA used iRepertoire nested multiplex PCR. TCRdb fed the multiplex PCR reads into MiXCR, producing one record per CDR3 protein. The sample yields approximately 110,000 distinct CDR3 sequences, roughly 24% seen once. Points on this clonotype: Its antigen is as yet unknown. At one end the junction does not follow the germline gene, possibly because of a read error.

This TCR was sampled from a human donor with low-grade glioma or glioblastoma, undergoing nonglioma brain surgery, or in good health (not recorded which). Sequencing was performed on glioma tissue, nonneoplastic brain tissue, or PBMCs (not recorded which). The chain has TRBV7-2 and TRBJ2-5, with TRBD2 matching over 13 bases. CDR3 region: CASSPATTTSGRRETRYF. The CDR3 bases are TGTGCCAGCAGCCCAGCAACTACGACTAGCGGGAGGCGAGAGACCCGGTACTTC.